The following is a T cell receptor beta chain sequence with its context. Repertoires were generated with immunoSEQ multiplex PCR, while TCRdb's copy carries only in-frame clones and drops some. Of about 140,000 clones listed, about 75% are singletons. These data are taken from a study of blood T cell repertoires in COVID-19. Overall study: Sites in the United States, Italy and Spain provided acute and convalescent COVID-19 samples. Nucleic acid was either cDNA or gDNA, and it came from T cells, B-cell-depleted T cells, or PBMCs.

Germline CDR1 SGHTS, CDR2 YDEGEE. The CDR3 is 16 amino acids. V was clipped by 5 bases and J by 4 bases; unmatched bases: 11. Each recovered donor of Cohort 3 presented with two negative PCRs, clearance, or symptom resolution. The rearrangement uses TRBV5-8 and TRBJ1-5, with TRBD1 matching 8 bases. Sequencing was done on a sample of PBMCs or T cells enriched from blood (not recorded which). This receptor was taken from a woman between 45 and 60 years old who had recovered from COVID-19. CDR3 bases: TGTGCCAGCAGATTCCCTATAGGACAGGGTAATCAGCCCCAGCATTTT. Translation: CASRFPIGQGNQPQHF.